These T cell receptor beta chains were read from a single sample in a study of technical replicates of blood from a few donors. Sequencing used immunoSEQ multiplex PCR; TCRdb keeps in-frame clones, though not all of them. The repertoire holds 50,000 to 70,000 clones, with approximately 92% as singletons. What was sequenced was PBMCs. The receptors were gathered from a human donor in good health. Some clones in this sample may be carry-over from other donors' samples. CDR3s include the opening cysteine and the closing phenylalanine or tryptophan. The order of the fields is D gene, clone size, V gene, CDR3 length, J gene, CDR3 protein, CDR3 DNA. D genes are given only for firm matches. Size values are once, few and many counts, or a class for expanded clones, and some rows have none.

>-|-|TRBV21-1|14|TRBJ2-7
CASTERGRPYEQYF
TGTGCCAGCACCGAGCGGGGGAGACCCTACGAGCAGTACTTC
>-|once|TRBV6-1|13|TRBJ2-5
CASSELRQETQYF
TGTGCCAGCAGTGAATTGAGACAAGAGACCCAGTACTTC
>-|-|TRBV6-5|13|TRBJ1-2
CASTLGLASPHTF
TGTGCCAGCACCCTAGGTTTGGCCTCTCCTCACACCTTC
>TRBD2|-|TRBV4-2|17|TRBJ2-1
CASSLSSGGGSYNEQFF
TGTGCCAGCAGCCTATCTAGCGGGGGGGGCTCCTACAATGAGCAGTTCTTC
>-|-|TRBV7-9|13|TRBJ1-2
CASSRTGGEGYTF
TGTGCCAGCAGCCGAACGGGGGGCGAGGGCTACACCTTC
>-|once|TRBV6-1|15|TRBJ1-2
CASNQNNGGGYGYTF
TGTGCCAGCAACCAGAATAATGGAGGCGGCTATGGCTACACCTTC
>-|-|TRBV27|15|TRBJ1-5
CASSLGGANNQPQHF
TGTGCCAGCAGTTTAGGGGGGGCCAACAATCAGCCCCAGCATTTT
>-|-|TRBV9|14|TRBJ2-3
CASSVGTFTDTQYF
TGTGCCAGCAGCGTCGGGACTTTCACAGATACGCAGTATTTT
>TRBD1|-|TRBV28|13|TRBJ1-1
CASTSTGRIEAFF
TGTGCCAGCACCTCGACAGGGAGGATTGAAGCTTTCTTT
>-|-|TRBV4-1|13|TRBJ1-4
CASSQETERKLFF
TGCGCCAGCAGCCAAGAAACGGAGCGAAAACTGTTTTTT
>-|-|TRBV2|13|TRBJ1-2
CASTDDSSWGYTF
TGTGCCAGCACCGATGACAGTTCGTGGGGCTACACCTTC
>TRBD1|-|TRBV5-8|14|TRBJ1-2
CASRSRQGALGYTF
TGTGCCAGCAGATCACGACAGGGGGCCCTGGGCTACACCTTC
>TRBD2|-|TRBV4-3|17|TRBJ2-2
CASSRGLAGGNTGELFF
TGCGCCAGCAGCCGAGGACTAGCGGGGGGGAACACCGGGGAGCTGTTTTTT
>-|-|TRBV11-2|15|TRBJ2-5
CASSLAGEAWETQYF
TGTGCCAGCAGCTTAGCGGGAGAGGCTTGGGAGACCCAGTACTTC